The 26 T cell receptor beta chains reported below all come from one sample, sequenced in a study of blood T cell repertoires in COVID-19. The method was immunoSEQ multiplex PCR; TCRdb's version includes in-frame clones alone and lacks a portion of them. This sample carries 350,000 to 450,000 clones, 90% to 95% of them seen once, and the ten largest clones take about 0.78%. Sequencing was performed on PBMCs or T cells enriched from blood (not recorded which). The receptors originated from a woman aged 40 to 50 who had been exposed to COVID-19.

V is TRBV5-1 and J is TRBJ2-5; D gene unclear. This CDR3 comprises 15 residues. The V end was cut by 0 bases, the J end by 1 base, with 10 bases between. Germline values: CDR1 SGHRS, CDR2 YFSETQ. The CDR3 spells CASSLVVASQETQYF. The DNA of the CDR3 is TGCGCCAGCAGCTTGGTCGTAGCTAGCCAAGAGACCCAGTACTTC.

J is TRBJ1-1 and V is TRBV5-4; no firm D call. The CDR3 length is 13 residues. From germline, CDR1 is SGHNT and CDR2 YYREEE (reference sequence). Between the trimmed V and J ends, which lost 5 bases and 1 base, there was a span of 9 bases. The CDR3, as DNA: TGTGCCAGCAGATCGTATCGGAACACTGAAGCTTTCTTT. It codes for CASRSYRNTEAFF.

The sample holds a few counts of this clone. The chain uses TRBV5-1 and TRBJ2-3; D may be TRBD2 (6 bases). V lost 1 base and J 1 base, leaving 13 bases between the germline ends. In germline, CDR1 is SGHRS, CDR2 YFSETQ. This CDR3 is 16 amino acids long. The CDR3 nucleotides are TGCGCCAGCAGCTTGTGGGGGGTACAGGGCACAGATACGCAGTATTTT. Translated, it gives CASSLWGVQGTDTQYF.

The rearrangement uses TRBV25-1 and TRBJ1-5, with no clear D. The CDR3 runs to 13 residues. CDR1 is MGHDK and CDR2 is SYGVNS in the germline V gene. V lost 3 bases and J 6 bases, leaving 9 bases between the germline ends. The CDR3 protein is CASSDRYGQPQHF. CDR3 DNA sequence: TGTGCCAGCAGTGACAGATATGGTCAGCCCCAGCATTTT.

The gene calls are TRBV30 and TRBJ2-1; D is possibly TRBD2 (5 bases). The CDR3 is 16 residues long. V lost 3 bases and J 7 bases, leaving 22 bases between the germline ends. Germline assignment: CDR1 GTSNPN and CDR2 SVGIG (reference sequence). The CDR3 DNA sequence: TGTGCCTGGAGCAGGAGAACTTTTCGGACTTCGAATGAGCAGTTCTTC. Encoded protein: CAWSRRTFRTSNEQFF.

The chain joins TRBV29-1 to TRBJ2-2; 10 bases are shared with TRBD1. Germline V gene lookup returns CDR1 SQVTM and CDR2 ANQGSEA. The CDR3 spans 14 residues. V gave up 5 bases and J gave up 4 bases; unmatched junction bases: 4. This chain's CDR3 is CSVQGQGGTGELFF. The CDR3, as DNA: TGCAGCGTTCAAGGACAGGGGGGCACCGGGGAGCTGTTTTTT.

This clone has a count of ten or more. V usage is TRBV3-1 (or the pseudogene TRBV3-2) and J usage is TRBJ2-7; 10 bases line up with TRBD1. There are 15 residues in the CDR3. Germline V gives CDR1 LGHDT, CDR2 YNNKEL (reference sequence). After removal of 4 bases from V and 2 bases from J, the junction contained 5 bases not matched to a gene. CDR3 loop: CASSRPGTGAYEQYF. Here the CDR3 DNA reads TGTGCCAGCAGCCGCCCCGGGACAGGGGCCTACGAGCAGTACTTC.

This clone showed up just once. The chain combines TRBV4-2 with TRBJ1-4; 9 bases match TRBD1. Germline values: CDR1 LGHNA, CDR2 YNFKEQ. Trimming at V came to 1 base and at J to 7 bases, leaving 1 base not matched to a gene. CDR3 length: 14 residues. Written as DNA, the CDR3 is TGTGCCAGCAGCCAAGGACAGGGGGGTGAAAAACTGTTTTTT. It codes for CASSQGQGGEKLFF.

A note on this clone: Since the CDR3 does not end with the conserved phenylalanine or tryptophan, this likely comes from a read error. No DNA is shown, since the ends of the CDR3 on it are uncertain; the CDR3 is the one TCRdb lists. The V call is TRBV11-2, the J call TRBJ1-5. From its first to its last residue, the CDR3 has 11 amino acids. Germline V gives CDR1 SGHAT, CDR2 FQNNGV. The CDR3 is CASSFSVPGEC.

The chain is built from TRBV10-3 and TRBJ2-7; TRBD2 might be the D (6 bases). V gave up 4 bases and J gave up 7 bases, with 8 bases separating them. CDR1 is ENHRY, CDR2 SYGVKD, per germline. The CDR3 extends over 11 amino acids. The CDR3 protein is CAISGAGEQYF. In nucleotides, the CDR3 is TGTGCCATCAGTGGGGCGGGAGAGCAGTACTTC.

The chain has TRBV7-3 and TRBJ2-1; D is unresolved. The germline gives CDR1 SGHTA, CDR2 FQGTGA. The length of the CDR3 is 12 residues. V lost 2 bases, J lost 6 bases, and 5 bases lay in between. CDR3 residues: CASSLGLNEQFF. CDR3 nucleotide sequence: TGTGCCAGCAGCTTAGGCCTCAATGAGCAGTTCTTC.

V and J are TRBV5-6 and TRBJ1-5, with a possible D match to TRBD1 (5 bases). Trimming took off 0 bases at V and 3 bases at J, with 7 bases between the two ends. The CDR3 has 14 amino acids. Germline V gene sequence: CDR1 SGHDT, CDR2 YYEEEE. CDR3 region: CASSLAGPNQPQHF. The CDR3, as DNA: TGTGCCAGCAGCTTGGCAGGGCCCAATCAGCCCCAGCATTTT.

V is TRBV12-5 and J is TRBJ2-2, with TRBD1 matching over 8 bases. The CDR3 runs to 15 residues. CDR1 LGHNT and CDR2 FRNRAP come from the germline V gene. V shed 6 bases, J shed 5 bases, and the junction held 8 bases outside the gene matches. CDR3 in DNA: TGTGCTAGTGGCCCCGGACAGGGTCTAACCGGGGAGCTGTTTTTT. Its protein product is CASGPGQGLTGELFF.

The chain carries TRBV3-1 (or the pseudogene TRBV3-2) and TRBJ1-2; 9 bases fit TRBD1. Germline V gene lookup returns CDR1 LGHDT and CDR2 YNNKEL (reference sequence). The CDR3 has 15 residues. V trimming: 6 bases; J trimming: 1 base; junction bases outside the gene matches: 6. The CDR3 loop is CASREQGAGNYGYTF. The CDR3 coding sequence is TGTGCCAGCAGGGAACAGGGGGCTGGTAACTATGGCTACACCTTC.

This chain uses TRBV11-3 with TRBJ1-3, with D maybe TRBD1 (6 bases). The V gene lost 5 bases and the J gene lost 4 bases, with 9 bases spanning the gap. This CDR3 spans 13 amino acids. Germline V gives CDR1 SGHNT, CDR2 YENEEA. CDR3 in amino acids: CASSQTGGNTIYF. CDR3 sequence (DNA): TGTGCCAGCAGCCAAACAGGGGGAAACACCATATATTTT.

Only one count was recorded for this clone. Written as DNA, the CDR3 is TGTGCCAGCACCCTGACAGGCCAAAACGGCTACACCTTC. Protein product: CASTLTGQNGYTF. The V gene is TRBV12-3 or TRBV12-4, the J gene TRBJ1-2, with D possibly matching TRBD1 (6 bases). CDR3 length equals 13 residues. The V and J ends lost 7 bases and 8 bases respectively, with 17 bases between them.

The V and J genes are TRBV19 and TRBJ1-2; the match to TRBD1 covers 9 bases. CDR3 length: 15 residues. Trimming took 6 bases from V and 2 from J; bases not matched to a gene: 7. Germline assignment: CDR1 LNHDA and CDR2 SQIVND (reference sequence). Written as DNA, the CDR3 is TGTGCCAGTAGCCCCAGGACAGGGGTAAACTATGGCTACACCTTC. This codes for CASSPRTGVNYGYTF. The variable domain in full, completed from reference TRBV19 and TRBJ1-2, reads DGGITQSPKYLFRKEGQNVTLSCEQNLNHDAMYWYRQDPGQGLRLIYYSQIVNDFQKGDIAEGYSVSREKKESFPLTVTSAQKNPTAFYLCASSPRTGVNYGYTFGSGTRLTVV.

V and J are TRBV2 and TRBJ1-5; TRBD1 might be the D (6 bases). V lost 1 base to trimming and J lost 7 bases, with 17 bases between them. Germline V gene lookup returns CDR1 SNHLY and CDR2 FYNNEI. CDR3 length: 16 amino acids. The CDR3 nucleotides read TGTGCCAGCAGTGAAGTGGGCAGGGGATTGGGGCAGCCCCAGCATTTT. Protein: CASSEVGRGLGQPQHF.

V is TRBV18 and J is TRBJ1-1, with D possibly TRBD1 on 6 matching bases. CDR3 length: 13 amino acids. V shed 5 bases and J shed 8 bases, with 15 bases lying between them. Germline-derived CDR1 and CDR2 are KGHSH and LQKENI. For the CDR3, the DNA is TGTGCCAGCTCATCTCAGGGGTCAGGGGAAGCTTTCTTT. It specifies CASSSQGSGEAFF.

The chain is built from TRBV7-2 and TRBJ2-6; D not certain. The CDR3 sequence is 14 residues long. CDR1 and CDR2 (germline): SGHTA, FQGNSA. Trimming removed 6 bases at V and 1 base at J, with 7 bases between. The CDR3 here is CASSSVSGANVLTF. CDR3 DNA: TGTGCCAGCAGTTCCGTATCTGGGGCCAACGTCCTGACTTTC. Looking up the rest from reference TRBV7-2 and TRBJ2-6 gives the full variable domain: GAGVSQSPSNKVTEKGKDVELRCDPISGHTALYWYRQSLGQGLEFLIYFQGNSAPDKSGLPSDRFSAERTGGSVSTLTIQRTQQEDSAVYLCASSSVSGANVLTFGAGSRLTVL.

The chain couples TRBV5-4 to TRBJ2-1, with D possibly being TRBD2 (5 bases). Germline assignment: CDR1 SGHNT and CDR2 YYREEE (reference sequence). V gave up 0 bases and J gave up 7 bases, with 14 bases separating them. The CDR3 is 15 amino acids. CDR3 sequence (DNA): TGTGCCAGCAGCTTGGAACTAGTTCAGACGAATGAGCAGTTCTTC. Its translation: CASSLELVQTNEQFF. The full variable domain, in which reference TRBV5-4 and TRBJ2-1 provide the parts outside the CDR3, is ETGVTQSPTHLIKTRGQQVTLRCSSQSGHNTVSWYQQALGQGPQFIFQYYREEENGRGNFPPRFSGLQFPNYSSELNVNALELDDSALYLCASSLELVQTNEQFFGPGTRLTVL.

Here the CDR3 DNA reads TGTGCCAGCAGCCTCCTAGCGGGAGTTACCTACGAGCAGTACTTC. Its translation is CASSLLAGVTYEQYF. The chain has TRBV11-3 and TRBJ2-7; the match to TRBD2 covers 10 bases. This CDR3 comprises 15 residues. The germline CDR1 and CDR2 sequences are SGHNT and YENEEA. After removal of 5 bases from V and 2 bases from J, the junction contained 6 bases not matched to a gene.

The chain joins TRBV6-6 to TRBJ2-5, with D possibly matching TRBD2 (7 bases). Trimming shortened V by 6 bases and J by 5 bases, and 16 bases separated the two germline ends. There are 14 residues in the CDR3. Germline CDR1 is MNHNY and CDR2 is SVGAGI (reference sequence). CDR3 residues: CASSLGGRVETQYF. CDR3 DNA: TGTGCCAGCAGCCTCGGGGGGCGCGTGGAGACCCAGTACTTC.

As for this clone: The sample holds other DNA sequences that translate to the same CDR3. V is TRBV30 and J is TRBJ1-1; no reliable D call. Per germline, CDR1 GTSNPN and CDR2 SVGIG (reference sequence). With 0 bases removed from V and 1 base from J, the gap between germline ends came to 6 bases. The CDR3 spans 13 residues. The CDR3 nucleotides read TGTGCCTGGAGTGTACGGGGGAACACTGAAGCTTTCTTT. This translates into CAWSVRGNTEAFF.

CDR3 protein: CASSPPGGTGVYEQYF. DNA for the CDR3: TGTGCCAGCAGCCCCCCCGGGGGGACAGGGGTCTACGAGCAGTACTTC. This chain links TRBV5-8 with TRBJ2-7, with TRBD1 identical over 10 bases. The CDR3 extends over 16 amino acids. Germline loops: CDR1 SGHTS, CDR2 YDEGEE. J gave up 3 bases and V 4 bases, and 10 bases lay outside the gene matches.

This rearrangement joins TRBV30 to TRBJ1-1, with D hard to call. Germline CDR1 reads GTSNPN; CDR2 reads SVGIG (reference sequence). The CDR3 sequence is 15 residues long. With 2 bases removed from V and 1 base from J, the gap between germline ends came to 14 bases. The CDR3 region has the DNA TGTGCCTGGAGTCGGCCAACAGTGAAGAACACTGAAGCTTTCTTT. It encodes CAWSRPTVKNTEAFF.